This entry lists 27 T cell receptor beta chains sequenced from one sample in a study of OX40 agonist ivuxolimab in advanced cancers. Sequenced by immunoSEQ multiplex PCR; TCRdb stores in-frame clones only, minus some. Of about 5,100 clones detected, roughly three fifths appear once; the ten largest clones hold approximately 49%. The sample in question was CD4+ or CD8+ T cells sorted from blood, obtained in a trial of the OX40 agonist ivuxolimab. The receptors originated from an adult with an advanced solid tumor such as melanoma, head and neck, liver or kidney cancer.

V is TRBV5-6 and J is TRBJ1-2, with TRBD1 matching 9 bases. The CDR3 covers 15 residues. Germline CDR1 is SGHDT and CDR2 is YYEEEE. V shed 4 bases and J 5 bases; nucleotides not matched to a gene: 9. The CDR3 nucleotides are TGTGCCAGCAGCCTTGAAAGGACAGGGGCATATGGCTACACCTTC. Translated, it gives CASSLERTGAYGYTF.

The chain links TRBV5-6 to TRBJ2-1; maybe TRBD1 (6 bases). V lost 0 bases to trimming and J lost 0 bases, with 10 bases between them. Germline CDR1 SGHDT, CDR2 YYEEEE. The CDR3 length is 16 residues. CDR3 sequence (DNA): TGTGCCAGCAGCTTGGGGGTAGGGGGCTCCTACAATGAGCAGTTCTTC. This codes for CASSLGVGGSYNEQFF.

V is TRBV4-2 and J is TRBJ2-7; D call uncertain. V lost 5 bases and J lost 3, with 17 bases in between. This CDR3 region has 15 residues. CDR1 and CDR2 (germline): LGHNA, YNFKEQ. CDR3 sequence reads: CASSVDPSLLYEQYF. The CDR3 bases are TGTGCCAGCAGCGTAGACCCGAGTCTACTCTACGAGCAGTACTTC.

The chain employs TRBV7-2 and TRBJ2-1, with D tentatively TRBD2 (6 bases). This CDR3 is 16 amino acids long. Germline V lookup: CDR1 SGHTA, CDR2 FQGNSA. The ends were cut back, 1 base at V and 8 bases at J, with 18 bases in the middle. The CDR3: CASSLEDYPEFDEQFF. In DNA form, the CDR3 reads TGTGCCAGCAGCTTAGAGGACTACCCGGAGTTCGATGAGCAGTTCTTC.

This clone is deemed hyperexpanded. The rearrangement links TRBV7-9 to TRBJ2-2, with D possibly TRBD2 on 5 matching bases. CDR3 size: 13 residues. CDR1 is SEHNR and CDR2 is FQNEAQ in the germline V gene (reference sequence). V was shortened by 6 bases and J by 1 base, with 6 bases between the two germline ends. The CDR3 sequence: CASRLGNTGELFF. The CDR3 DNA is TGTGCCAGCAGACTAGGGAACACCGGGGAGCTGTTTTTT.

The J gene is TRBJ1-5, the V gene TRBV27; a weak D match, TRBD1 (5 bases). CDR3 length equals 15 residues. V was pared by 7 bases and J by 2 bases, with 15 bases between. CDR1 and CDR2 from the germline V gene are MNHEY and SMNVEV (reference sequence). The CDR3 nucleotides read TGTGCCAGCAAGTGGTTGGGGGGAGGCAATCAGCCCCAGCATTTT. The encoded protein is CASKWLGGGNQPQHF.

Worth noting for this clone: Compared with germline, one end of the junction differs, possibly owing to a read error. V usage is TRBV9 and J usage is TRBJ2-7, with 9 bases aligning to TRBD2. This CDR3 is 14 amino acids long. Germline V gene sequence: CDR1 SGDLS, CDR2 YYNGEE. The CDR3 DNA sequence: TGTGCCAGCAGTGTAGATAGCGGGAGCCCCGAGCAGTACTTC. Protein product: CASSVDSGSPEQYF. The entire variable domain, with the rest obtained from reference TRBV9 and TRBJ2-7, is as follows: DSGVTQTPKHLITATGQRVTLRCSPRSGDLSVYWYQQSLDQGLQFLIQYYNGEERAKGNILERFSAQQFPDLHSELNLSSLELGDSALYFCASSVDSGSPEQYFGPGTRLTVT.

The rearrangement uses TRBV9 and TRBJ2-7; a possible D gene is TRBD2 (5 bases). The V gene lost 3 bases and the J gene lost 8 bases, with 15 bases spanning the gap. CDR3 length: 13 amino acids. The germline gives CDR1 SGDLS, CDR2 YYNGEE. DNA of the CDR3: TGTGCCAGCAGCGACGCCGGAGGCACCAAGCAGTACTTC. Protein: CASSDAGGTKQYF.

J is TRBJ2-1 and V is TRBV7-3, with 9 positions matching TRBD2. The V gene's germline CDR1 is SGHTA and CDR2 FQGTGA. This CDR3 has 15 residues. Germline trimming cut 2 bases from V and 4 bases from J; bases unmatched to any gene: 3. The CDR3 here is CASSLLAGAYNEQFF. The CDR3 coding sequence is TGTGCCAGCAGCTTATTAGCGGGAGCTTACAATGAGCAGTTCTTC.

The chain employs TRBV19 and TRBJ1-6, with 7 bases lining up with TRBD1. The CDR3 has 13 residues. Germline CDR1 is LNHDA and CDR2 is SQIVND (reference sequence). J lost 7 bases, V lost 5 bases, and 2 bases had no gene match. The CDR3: CASSLQGNSPLHF. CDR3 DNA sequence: TGTGCCAGTAGTCTACAGGGGAATTCACCCCTCCACTTT.

The DNA for the CDR3 is TGTGCCAGCAGTTACTCGAAAGCGGGAGTGGCCGAGCAGTACTTC. As protein: CASSYSKAGVAEQYF. The chain carries TRBV6-5 and TRBJ2-7, with 8 positions matching TRBD2. The ends lost 0 bases at V and 6 bases at J; junction bases unmatched: 7. Germline V lookup: CDR1 MNHEY, CDR2 SVGAGI. The CDR3 runs to 15 residues.

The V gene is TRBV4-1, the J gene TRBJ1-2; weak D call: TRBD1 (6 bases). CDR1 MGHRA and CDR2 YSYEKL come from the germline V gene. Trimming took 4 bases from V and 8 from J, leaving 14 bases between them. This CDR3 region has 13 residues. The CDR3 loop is CASSRTNREGYTF. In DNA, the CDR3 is TGCGCCAGCAGCCGAACGAACAGGGAGGGCTACACCTTC.

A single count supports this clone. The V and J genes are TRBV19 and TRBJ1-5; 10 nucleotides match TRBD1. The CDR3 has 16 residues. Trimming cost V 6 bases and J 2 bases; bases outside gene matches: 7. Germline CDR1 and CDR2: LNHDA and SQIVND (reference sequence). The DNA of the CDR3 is TGTGCCAGTAGCCAGACAGGGGGCGGAGGCAATCAGCCCCAGCATTTT. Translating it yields CASSQTGGGGNQPQHF. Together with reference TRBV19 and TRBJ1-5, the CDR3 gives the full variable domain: DGGITQSPKYLFRKEGQNVTLSCEQNLNHDAMYWYRQDPGQGLRLIYYSQIVNDFQKGDIAEGYSVSREKKESFPLTVTSAQKNPTAFYLCASSQTGGGGNQPQHFGDGTRLSIL.

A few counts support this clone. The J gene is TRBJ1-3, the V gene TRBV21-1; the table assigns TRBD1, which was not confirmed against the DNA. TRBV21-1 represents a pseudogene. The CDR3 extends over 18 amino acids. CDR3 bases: TGTGCCAGCAGCAAAGAAGGCGGGCCAGGGGGAAAGGGAAACACCATATATTTT. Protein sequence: CASSKEGGPGGKGNTIYF.

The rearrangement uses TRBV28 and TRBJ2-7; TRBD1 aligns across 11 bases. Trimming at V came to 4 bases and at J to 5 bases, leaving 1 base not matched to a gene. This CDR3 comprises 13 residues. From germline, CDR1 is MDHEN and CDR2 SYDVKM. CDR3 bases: TGTGCCAGCAGTTGGACAGGGGGCGACGAGCAGTACTTC. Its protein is CASSWTGGDEQYF.

As DNA, the CDR3 is TGTGCCAGTAGTATCCTGAGGATCCTACGAACCAATGAGCAGTTCTTC. Its translation is CASSILRILRTNEQFF. The chain employs TRBV19 and TRBJ2-1; D uncertain. V lost 3 bases and J 6 bases, leaving 18 bases between the germline ends. This CDR3 is built from 16 residues. In germline, CDR1 is LNHDA, CDR2 SQIVND (reference sequence).

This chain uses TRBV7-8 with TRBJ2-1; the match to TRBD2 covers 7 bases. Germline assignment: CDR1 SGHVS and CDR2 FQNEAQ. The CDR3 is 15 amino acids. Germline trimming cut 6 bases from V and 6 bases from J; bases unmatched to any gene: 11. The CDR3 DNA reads TGTGCCAGCAGTTTTCAGGGAGGGGCCGGCAATGAGCAGTTCTTC. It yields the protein CASSFQGGAGNEQFF.

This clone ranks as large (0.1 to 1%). CDR3 sequence (DNA): TGCGCCAGCAGTGAGGGGTTGCAGGGCCTCTATGGCTACACCTTC. The encoded protein is CASSEGLQGLYGYTF. The V call is TRBV10-2, the J call TRBJ1-2; possible D gene TRBD1, 5 bases. CDR1 and CDR2 (germline): WSHSY, SAAADI. The ends were cut back, 2 bases at V and 4 bases at J, with 14 bases in the middle. The CDR3 has 15 amino acids.

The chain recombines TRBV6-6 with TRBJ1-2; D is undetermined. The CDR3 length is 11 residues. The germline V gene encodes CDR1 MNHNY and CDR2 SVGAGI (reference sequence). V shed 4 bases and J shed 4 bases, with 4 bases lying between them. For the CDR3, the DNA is TGTGCCAGCAGTTCGACCTATGGCTACACCTTC. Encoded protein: CASSSTYGYTF.

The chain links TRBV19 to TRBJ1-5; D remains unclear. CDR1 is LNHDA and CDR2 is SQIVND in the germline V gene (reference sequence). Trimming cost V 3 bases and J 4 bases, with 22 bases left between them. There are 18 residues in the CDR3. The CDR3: CASSILPRRNFFNQPQHF. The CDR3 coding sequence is TGTGCCAGTAGTATCCTTCCACGGAGAAACTTTTTTAATCAGCCCCAGCATTTT.

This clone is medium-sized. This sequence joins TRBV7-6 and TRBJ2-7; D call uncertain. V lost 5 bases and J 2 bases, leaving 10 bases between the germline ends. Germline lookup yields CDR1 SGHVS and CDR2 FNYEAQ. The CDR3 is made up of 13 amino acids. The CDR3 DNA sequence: TGTGCCAGCAGCCTCGACACAGCCTACGAGCAGTACTTC. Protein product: CASSLDTAYEQYF.

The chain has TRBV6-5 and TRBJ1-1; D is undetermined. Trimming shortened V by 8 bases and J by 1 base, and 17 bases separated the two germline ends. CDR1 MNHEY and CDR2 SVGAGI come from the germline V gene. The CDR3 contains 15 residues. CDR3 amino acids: CASAASLWPNTEAFF. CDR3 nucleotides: TGTGCCAGCGCGGCGTCCTTGTGGCCGAACACTGAAGCTTTCTTT.

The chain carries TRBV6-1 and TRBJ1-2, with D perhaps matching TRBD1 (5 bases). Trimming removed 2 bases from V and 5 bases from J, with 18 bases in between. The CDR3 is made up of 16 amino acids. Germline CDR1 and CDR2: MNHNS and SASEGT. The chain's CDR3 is CASSEWGRLYPYGYTF. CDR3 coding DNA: TGTGCCAGCAGTGAATGGGGACGGTTATATCCTTATGGCTACACCTTC.

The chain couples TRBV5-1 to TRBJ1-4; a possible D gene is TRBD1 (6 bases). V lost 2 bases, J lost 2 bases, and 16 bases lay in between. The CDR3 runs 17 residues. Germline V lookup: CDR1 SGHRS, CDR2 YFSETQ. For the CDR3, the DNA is TGCGCCAGCAGCTTTGACGGGGACACAGTCACTAATGAAAAACTGTTTTTT. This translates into CASSFDGDTVTNEKLFF.

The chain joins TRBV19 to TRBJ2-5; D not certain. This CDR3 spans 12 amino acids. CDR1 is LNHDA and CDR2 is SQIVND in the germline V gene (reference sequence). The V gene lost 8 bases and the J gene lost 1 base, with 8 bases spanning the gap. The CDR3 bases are TGTGCCAGTGCCCAGACCCAAGAGACCCAGTACTTC. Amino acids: CASAQTQETQYF.

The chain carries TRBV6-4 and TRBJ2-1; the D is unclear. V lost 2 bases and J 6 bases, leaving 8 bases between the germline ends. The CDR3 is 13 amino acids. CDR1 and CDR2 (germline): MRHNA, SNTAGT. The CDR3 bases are TGTGCCAGCAGTGACGGCGTGGGCAATGAGCAGTTCTTC. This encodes CASSDGVGNEQFF.

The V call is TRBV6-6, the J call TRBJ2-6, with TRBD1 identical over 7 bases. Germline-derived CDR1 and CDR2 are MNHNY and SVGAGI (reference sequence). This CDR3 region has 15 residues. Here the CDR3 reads CAAVRTGGGANVLTF. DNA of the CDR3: TGTGCAGCAGTTAGGACAGGTGGTGGGGCCAACGTCCTGACTTTC.